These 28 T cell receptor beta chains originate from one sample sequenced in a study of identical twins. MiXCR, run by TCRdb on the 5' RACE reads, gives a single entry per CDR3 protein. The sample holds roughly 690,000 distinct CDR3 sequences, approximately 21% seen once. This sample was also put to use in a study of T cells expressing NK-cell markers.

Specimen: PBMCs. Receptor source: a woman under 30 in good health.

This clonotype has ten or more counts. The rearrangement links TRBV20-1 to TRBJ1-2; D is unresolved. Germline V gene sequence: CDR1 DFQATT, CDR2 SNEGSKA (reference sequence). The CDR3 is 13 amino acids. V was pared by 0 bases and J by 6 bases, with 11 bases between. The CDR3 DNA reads TGCAGTGCTAGAGAGGCACAGAGAGATGGCTACACCTTC. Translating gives CSAREAQRDGYTF.

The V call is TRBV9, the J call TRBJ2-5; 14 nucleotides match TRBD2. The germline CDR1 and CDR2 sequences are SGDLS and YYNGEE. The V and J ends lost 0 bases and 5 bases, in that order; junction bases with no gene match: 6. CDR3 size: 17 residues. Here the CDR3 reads CASSVVGTSGGRETQYF. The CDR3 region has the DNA TGTGCCAGCAGCGTAGTAGGGACTAGCGGGGGACGGGAGACCCAGTACTTC.

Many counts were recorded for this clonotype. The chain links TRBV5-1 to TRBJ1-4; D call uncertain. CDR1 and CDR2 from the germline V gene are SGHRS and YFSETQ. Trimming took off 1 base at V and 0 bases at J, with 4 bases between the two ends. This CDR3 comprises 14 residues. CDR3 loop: CASSLTATNEKLFF. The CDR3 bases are TGCGCCAGCAGCTTGACAGCAACTAATGAAAAACTGTTTTTT.

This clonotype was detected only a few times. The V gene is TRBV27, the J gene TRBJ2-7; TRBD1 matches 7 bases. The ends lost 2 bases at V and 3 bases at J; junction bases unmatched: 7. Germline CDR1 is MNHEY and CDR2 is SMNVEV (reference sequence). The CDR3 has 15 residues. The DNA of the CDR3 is TGTGCCAGCAGTTTAGCCGTCGGGGACAGCTACGAGCAGTACTTC. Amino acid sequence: CASSLAVGDSYEQYF.

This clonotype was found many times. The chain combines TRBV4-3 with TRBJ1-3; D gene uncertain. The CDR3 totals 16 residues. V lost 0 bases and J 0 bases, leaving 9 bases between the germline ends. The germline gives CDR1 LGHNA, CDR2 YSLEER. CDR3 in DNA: TGCGCCAGCAGCCAAGAGGTACACCGCTCTGGAAACACCATATATTTT. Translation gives CASSQEVHRSGNTIYF.

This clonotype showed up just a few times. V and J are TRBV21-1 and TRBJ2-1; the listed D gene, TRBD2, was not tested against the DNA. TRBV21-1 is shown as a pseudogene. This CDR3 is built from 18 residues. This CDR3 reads CASSKGGSGTSGYNEQFF. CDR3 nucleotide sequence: TGTGCCAGCAGCAAAGGGGGTTCGGGGACTAGCGGGTACAATGAGCAGTTCTTC.

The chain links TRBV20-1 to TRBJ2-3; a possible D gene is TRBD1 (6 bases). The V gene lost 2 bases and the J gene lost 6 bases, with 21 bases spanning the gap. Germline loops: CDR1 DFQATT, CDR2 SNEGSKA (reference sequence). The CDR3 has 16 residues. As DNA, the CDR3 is TGCAGTGCTAGACCCTTGCAGGGGTCCTTTCCCGATACGCAGTATTTT. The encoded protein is CSARPLQGSFPDTQYF.

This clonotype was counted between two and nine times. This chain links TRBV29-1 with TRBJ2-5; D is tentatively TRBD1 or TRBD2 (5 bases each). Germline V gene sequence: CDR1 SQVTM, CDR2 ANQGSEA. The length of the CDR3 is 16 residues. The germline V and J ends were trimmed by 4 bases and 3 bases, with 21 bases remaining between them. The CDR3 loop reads CSVARGFGIHEETQYF. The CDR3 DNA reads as TGCAGCGTTGCAAGGGGTTTCGGGATACACGAAGAGACCCAGTACTTC.

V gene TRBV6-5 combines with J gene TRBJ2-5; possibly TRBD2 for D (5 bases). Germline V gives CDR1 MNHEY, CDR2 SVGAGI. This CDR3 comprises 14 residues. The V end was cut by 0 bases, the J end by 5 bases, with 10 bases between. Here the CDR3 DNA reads TGTGCCAGCAGTTACTCGGGAGAGTGGGAGACCCAGTACTTC. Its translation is CASSYSGEWETQYF.

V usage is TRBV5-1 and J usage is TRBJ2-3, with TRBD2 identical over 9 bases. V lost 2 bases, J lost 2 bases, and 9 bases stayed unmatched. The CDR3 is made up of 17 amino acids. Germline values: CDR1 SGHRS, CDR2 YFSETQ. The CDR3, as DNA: TGCGCCAGCAGCTTAGAGCGGGGGGCCGAAGTCACAGATACGCAGTATTTT. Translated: CASSLERGAEVTDTQYF.

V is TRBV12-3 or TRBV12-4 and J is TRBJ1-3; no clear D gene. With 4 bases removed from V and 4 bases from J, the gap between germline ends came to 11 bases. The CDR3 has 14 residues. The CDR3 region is CASSSSASGNTIYF. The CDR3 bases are TGTGCCAGCAGTTCCTCAGCATCGGGAAACACCATATATTTT.

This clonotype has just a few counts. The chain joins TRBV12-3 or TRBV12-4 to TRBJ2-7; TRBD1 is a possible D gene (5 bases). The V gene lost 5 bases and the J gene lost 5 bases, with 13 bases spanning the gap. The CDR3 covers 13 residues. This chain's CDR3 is CASSPPGSDEQYF. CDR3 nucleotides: TGTGCCAGCAGTCCTCCAGGGTCAGACGAGCAGTACTTC.

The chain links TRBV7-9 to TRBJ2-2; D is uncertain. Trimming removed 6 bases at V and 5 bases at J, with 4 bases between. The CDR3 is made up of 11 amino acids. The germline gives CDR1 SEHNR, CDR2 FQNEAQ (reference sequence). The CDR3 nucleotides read TGTGCCAGCAGGCCTACCGGGGAGCTGTTTTTT. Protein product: CASRPTGELFF. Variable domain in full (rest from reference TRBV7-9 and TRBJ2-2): DTGVSQNPRHKITKRGQNVTFRCDPISEHNRLYWYRQTLGQGPEFLTYFQNEAQLEKSRLLSDRFSAERPKGSFSTLEIQRTEQGDSAMYLCASRPTGELFFGEGSRLTVL.

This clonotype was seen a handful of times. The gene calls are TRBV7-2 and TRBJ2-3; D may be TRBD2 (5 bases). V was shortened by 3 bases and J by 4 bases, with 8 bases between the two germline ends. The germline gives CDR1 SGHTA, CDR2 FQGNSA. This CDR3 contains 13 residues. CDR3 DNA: TGTGCCAGCAGCTTTAAAGCGGCAGATACGCAGTATTTT. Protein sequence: CASSFKAADTQYF.

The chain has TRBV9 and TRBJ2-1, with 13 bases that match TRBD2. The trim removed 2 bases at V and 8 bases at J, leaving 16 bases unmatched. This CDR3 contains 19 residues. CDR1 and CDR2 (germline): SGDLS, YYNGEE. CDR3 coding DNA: TGTGCCAGCAGCGTGTCGGGACTAGCGGGGTGGACCGCCGGGTATGAGCAGTTCTTC. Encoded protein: CASSVSGLAGWTAGYEQFF.

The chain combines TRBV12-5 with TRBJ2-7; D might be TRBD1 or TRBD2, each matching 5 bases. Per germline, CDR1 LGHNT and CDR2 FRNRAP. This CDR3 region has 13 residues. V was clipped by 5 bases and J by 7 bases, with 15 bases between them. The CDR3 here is CASGPPGLQEQYF. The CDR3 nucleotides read TGTGCTAGTGGTCCCCCGGGGCTGCAAGAGCAGTACTTC.

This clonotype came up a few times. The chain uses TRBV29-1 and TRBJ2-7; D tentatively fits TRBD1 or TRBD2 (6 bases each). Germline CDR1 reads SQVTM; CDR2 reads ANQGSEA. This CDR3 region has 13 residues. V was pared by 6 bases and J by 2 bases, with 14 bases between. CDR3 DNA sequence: TGCAGCGTCGGGGGCGCGTCCCCCTACGAGCAGTACTTC. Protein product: CSVGGASPYEQYF.

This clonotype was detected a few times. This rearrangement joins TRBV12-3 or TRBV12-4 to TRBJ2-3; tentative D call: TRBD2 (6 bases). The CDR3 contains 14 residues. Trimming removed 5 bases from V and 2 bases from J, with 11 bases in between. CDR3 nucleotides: TGTGCCAGCAGTCTGCGGGACCTCACAGATACGCAGTATTTT. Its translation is CASSLRDLTDTQYF.

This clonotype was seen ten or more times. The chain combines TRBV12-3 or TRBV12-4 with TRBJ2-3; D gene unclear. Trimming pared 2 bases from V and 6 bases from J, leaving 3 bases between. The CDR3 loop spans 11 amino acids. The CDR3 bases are TGTGCCAGCAGTTTAATGGATACGCAGTATTTT. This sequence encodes CASSLMDTQYF.

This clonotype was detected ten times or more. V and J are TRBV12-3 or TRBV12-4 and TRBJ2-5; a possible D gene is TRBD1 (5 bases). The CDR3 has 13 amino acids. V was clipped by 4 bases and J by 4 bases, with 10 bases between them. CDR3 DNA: TGTGCCAGCAGTTGGTTAGGGGTAGAGACCCAGTACTTC. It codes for CASSWLGVETQYF.

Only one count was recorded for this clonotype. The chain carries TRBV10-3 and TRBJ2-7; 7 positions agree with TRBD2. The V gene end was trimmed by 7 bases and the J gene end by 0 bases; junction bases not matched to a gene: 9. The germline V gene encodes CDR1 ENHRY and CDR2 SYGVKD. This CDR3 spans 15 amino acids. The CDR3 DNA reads TGTGCCATCACCCCGGGACTACCATTCTCCTACGAGCAGTACTTC. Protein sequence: CAITPGLPFSYEQYF.

The CDR3 nucleotides read TGTGCCAGCTCACGGGACAGGGTCAGTGAGCAGTTCTTC. Protein: CASSRDRVSEQFF. V and J are TRBV18 and TRBJ2-1; 9 bases fit TRBD1. The ends lost 4 bases at V and 9 bases at J; junction bases unmatched: 4. The CDR3 runs 13 residues. Per germline, CDR1 KGHSH and CDR2 LQKENI.

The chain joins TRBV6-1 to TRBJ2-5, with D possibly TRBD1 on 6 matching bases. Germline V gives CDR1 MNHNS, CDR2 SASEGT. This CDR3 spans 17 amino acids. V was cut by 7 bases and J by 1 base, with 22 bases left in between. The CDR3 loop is CASTISPQQGSQETQYF. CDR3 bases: TGTGCCAGCACCATTTCCCCACAGCAGGGGAGCCAAGAGACCCAGTACTTC.

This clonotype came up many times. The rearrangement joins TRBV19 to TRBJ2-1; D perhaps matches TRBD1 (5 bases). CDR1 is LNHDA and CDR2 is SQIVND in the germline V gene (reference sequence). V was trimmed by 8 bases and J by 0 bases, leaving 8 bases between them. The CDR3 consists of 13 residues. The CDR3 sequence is CASSGFSYNEQFF. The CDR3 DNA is TGTGCCAGTTCAGGGTTCTCCTACAATGAGCAGTTCTTC.

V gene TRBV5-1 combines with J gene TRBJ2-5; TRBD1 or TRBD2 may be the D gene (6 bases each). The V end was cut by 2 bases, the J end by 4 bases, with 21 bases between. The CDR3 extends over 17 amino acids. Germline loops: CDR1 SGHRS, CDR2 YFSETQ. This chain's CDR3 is CASSFNGFRGGRETQYF. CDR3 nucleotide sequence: TGCGCCAGCAGCTTCAACGGATTTCGAGGGGGGCGAGAGACCCAGTACTTC.

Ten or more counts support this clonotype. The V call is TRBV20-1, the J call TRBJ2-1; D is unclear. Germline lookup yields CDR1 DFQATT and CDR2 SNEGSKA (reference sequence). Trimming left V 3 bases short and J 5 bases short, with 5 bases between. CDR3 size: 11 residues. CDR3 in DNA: TGCAGTGCTAGCCGCCACAATGAGCAGTTCTTC. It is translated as CSASRHNEQFF.

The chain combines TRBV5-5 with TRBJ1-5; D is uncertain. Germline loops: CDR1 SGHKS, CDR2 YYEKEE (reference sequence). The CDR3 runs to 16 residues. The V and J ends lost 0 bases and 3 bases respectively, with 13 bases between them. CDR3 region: CASSLGVGGVNQPQHF. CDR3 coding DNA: TGTGCCAGCAGCTTGGGCGTCGGTGGGGTCAATCAGCCCCAGCATTTT.

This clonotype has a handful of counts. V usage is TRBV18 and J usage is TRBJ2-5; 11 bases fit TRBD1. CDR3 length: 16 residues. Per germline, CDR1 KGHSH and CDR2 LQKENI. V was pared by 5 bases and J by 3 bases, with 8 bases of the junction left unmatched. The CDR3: CASSSTGTGGEETQYF. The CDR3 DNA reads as TGTGCCAGCTCATCGACCGGGACAGGGGGAGAAGAGACCCAGTACTTC.